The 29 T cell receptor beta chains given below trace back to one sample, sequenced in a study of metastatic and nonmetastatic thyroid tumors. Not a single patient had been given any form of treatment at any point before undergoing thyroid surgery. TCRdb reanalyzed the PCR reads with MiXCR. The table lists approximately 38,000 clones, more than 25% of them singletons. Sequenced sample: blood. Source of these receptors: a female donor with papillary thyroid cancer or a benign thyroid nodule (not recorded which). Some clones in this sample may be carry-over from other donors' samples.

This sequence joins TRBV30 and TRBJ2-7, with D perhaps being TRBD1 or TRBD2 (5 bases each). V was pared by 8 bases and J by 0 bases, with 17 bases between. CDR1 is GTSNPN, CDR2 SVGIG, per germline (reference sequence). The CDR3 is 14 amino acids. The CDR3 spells CAGEKGPYSYEQYF. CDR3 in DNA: TGTGCCGGTGAGAAGGGACCCTACTCCTACGAGCAGTACTTC.

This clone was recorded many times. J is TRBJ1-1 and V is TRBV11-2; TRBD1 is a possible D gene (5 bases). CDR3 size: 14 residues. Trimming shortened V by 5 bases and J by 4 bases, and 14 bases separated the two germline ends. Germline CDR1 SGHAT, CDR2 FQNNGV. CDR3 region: CASSLGVGSTEAFF. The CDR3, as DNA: TGTGCCAGCAGCCTGGGGGTCGGTAGCACTGAAGCTTTCTTT.

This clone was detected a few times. In DNA form, the CDR3 reads TGTGCCAGCAGCGGACCGACCCCCCCCGGGACTAGCGGGAGCTACGAGCAGTACTTC. Protein: CASSGPTPPGTSGSYEQYF. The J gene is TRBJ2-7, the V gene TRBV25-1; 14 bases match TRBD2. Looked up from germline, CDR1 is MGHDK and CDR2 is SYGVNS. V lost 6 bases to trimming and J lost 3 bases; unmatched junction nucleotides: 16. The CDR3 has 19 amino acids.

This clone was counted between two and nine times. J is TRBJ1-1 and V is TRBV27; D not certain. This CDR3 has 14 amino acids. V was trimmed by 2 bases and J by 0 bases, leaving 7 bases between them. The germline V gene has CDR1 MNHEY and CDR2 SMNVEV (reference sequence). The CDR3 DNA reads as TGTGCCAGCAGTTTAAGAGGGCTGAACACTGAAGCTTTCTTT. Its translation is CASSLRGLNTEAFF.

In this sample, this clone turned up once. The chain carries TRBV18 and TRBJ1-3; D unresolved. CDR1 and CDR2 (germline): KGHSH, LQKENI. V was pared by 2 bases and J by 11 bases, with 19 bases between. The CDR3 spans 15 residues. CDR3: CASSPSVDATSAIYF. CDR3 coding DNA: TGTGCCAGCTCACCATCAGTCGACGCCACTTCGGCCATATATTTT.

This CDR3 is CASSYLAEETQYF. The CDR3 nucleotides read TGTGCCAGCAGCTACCTAGCGGAAGAGACCCAGTACTTC. V is TRBV7-2 and J is TRBJ2-5; 7 positions match TRBD2. In germline, CDR1 is SGHTA, CDR2 FQGNSA. CDR3 length: 13 amino acids. V shed 4 bases and J 3 bases; nucleotides not matched to a gene: 2.

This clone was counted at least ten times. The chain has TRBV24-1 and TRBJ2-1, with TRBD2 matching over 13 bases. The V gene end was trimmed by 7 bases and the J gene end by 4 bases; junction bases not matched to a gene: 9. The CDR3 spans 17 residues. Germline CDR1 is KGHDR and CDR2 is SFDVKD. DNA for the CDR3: TGTGCCACCAGCACTACTAGCGGGGGGGCCGCTTACAATGAGCAGTTCTTC. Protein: CATSTTSGGAAYNEQFF.

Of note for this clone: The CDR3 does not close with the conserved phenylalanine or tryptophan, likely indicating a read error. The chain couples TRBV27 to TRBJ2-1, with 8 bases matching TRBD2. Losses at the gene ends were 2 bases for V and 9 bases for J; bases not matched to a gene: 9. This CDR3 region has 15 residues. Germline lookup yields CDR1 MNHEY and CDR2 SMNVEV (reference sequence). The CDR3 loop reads CASSLEPGGRSEQFL. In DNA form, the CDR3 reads TGTGCCAGCAGTTTAGAGCCGGGAGGGCGAAGTGAGCAGTTCTTA.

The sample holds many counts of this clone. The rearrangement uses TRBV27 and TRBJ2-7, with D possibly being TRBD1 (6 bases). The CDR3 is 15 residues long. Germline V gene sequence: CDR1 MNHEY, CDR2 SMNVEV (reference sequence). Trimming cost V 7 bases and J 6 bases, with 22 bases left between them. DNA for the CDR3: TGTGCCAGCAAGAGGAGTGGGACATCCCCCCTCGAGCAGTACTTC. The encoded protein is CASKRSGTSPLEQYF.

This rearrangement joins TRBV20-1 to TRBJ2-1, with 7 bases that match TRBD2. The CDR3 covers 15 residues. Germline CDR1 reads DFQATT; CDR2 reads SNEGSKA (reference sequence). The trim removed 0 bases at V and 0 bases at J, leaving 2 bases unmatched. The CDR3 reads CSARDGGSSYNEQFF. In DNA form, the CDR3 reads TGCAGTGCTAGAGATGGCGGGAGCTCCTACAATGAGCAGTTCTTC.

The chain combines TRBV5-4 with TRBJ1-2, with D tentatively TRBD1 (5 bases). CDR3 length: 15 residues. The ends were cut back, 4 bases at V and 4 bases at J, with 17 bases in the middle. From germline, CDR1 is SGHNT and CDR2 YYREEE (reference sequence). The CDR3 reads CASSPEWGLGYGYTF. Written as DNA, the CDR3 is TGTGCCAGCAGCCCCGAGTGGGGCCTGGGCTATGGCTACACCTTC.

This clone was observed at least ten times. The CDR3 region is CASKIGTGRNTDTQYF. For the CDR3, the DNA is TGTGCCAGCAAAATAGGGACAGGGAGAAACACAGATACGCAGTATTTT. The chain links TRBV6-1 to TRBJ2-3; 9 positions agree with TRBD1. Germline assignment: CDR1 MNHNS and CDR2 SASEGT. Germline trimming cut 7 bases from V and 2 bases from J; bases unmatched to any gene: 10. The CDR3 consists of 16 residues.

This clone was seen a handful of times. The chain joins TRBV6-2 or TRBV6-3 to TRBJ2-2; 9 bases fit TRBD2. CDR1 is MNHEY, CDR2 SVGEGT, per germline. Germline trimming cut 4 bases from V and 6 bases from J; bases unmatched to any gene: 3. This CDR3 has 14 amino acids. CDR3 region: CASSLGGGAGELFF. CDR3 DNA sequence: TGTGCCAGCAGTTTGGGCGGGGGGGCCGGGGAGCTGTTTTTT.

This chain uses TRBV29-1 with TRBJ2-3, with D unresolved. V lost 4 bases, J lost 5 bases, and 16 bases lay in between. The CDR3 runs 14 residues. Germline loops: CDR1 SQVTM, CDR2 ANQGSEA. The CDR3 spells CSVARRIWQDTQYF. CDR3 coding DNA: TGCAGCGTTGCCCGCCGGATATGGCAAGATACGCAGTATTTT.

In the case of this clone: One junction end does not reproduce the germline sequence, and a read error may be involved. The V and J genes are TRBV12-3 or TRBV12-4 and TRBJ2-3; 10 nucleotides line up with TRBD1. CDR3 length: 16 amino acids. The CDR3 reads CASIAAGTGVTDTQYF. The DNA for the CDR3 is TGTGCCAGCATTGCTGCCGGGACAGGGGTCACAGATACTCAGTATTTT.

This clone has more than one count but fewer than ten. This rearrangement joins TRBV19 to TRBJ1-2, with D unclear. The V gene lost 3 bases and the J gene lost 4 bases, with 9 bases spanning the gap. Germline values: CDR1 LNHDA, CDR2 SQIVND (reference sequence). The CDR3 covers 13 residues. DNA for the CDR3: TGTGCCAGTAGTATGGTACCCCGCTATGGCTACACCTTC. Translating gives CASSMVPRYGYTF.

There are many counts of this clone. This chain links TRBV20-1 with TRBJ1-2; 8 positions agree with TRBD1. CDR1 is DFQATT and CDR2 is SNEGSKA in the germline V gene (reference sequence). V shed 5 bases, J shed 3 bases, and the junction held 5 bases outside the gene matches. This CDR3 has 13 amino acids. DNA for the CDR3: TGCAGTGCTTTCCCGACAGGGGACTATGGCTACACCTTC. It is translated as CSAFPTGDYGYTF.

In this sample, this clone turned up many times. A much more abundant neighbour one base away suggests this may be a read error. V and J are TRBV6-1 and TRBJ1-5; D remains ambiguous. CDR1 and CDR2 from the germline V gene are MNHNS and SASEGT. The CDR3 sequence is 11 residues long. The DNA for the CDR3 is TGTGCCAGCCGTGAAGTGGAGCCCCAGCATTTT. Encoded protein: CASREVEPQHF.

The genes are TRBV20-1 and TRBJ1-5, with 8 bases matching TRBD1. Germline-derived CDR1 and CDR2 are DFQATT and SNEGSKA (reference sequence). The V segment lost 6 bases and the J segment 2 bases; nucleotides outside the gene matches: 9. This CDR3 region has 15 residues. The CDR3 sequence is CSALVPGGGNQPQHF. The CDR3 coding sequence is TGCAGTGCGTTGGTTCCAGGGGGCGGCAATCAGCCCCAGCATTTT.

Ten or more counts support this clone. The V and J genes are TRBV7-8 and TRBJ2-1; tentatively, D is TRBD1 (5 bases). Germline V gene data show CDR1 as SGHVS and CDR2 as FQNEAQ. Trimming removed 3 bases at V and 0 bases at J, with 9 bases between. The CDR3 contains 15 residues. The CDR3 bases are TGTGCCAGCAGCTTCAGGGCCCACTCCTACAATGAGCAGTTCTTC. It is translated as CASSFRAHSYNEQFF. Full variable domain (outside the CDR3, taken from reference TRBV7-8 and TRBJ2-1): GAGVSQSPRYKVAKRGQDVALRCDPISGHVSLFWYQQALGQGPEFLTYFQNEAQLDKSGLPSDRFFAERPEGSVSTLKIQRTQQEDSAVYLCASSFRAHSYNEQFFGPGTRLTVL.

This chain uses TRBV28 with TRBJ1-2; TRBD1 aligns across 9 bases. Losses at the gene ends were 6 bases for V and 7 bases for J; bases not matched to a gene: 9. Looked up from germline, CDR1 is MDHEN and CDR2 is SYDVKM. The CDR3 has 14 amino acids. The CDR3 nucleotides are TGTGCCAGCAGCTCGGGGACAGGGAATTTTGGCTACACCTTC. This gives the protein CASSSGTGNFGYTF.

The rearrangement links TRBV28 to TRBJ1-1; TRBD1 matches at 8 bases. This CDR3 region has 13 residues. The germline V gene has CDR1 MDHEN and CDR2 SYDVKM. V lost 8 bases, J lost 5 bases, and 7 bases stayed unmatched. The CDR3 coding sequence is TGTGCCAGCGAACCAGGGGGCAATACTGAAGCTTTCTTT. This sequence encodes CASEPGGNTEAFF.

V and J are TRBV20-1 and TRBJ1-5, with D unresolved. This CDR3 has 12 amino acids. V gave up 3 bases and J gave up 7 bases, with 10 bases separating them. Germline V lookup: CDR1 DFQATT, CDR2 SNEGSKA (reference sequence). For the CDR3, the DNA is TGCAGTGCTAGCTTGCGGTTCCAGCCCCAGCATTTT. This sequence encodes CSASLRFQPQHF.

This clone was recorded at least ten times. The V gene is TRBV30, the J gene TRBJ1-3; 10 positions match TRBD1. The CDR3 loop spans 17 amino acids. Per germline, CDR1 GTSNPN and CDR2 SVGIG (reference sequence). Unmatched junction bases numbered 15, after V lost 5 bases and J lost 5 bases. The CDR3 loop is CAWAWDRGLSGRNTIYF. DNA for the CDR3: TGTGCCTGGGCCTGGGACAGGGGCTTGTCGGGAAGAAACACCATATATTTT.

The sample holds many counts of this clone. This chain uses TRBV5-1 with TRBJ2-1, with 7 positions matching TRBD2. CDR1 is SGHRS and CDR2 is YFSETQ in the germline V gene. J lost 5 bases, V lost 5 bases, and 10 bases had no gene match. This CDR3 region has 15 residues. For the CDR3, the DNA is TGCGCCAGCAGGGAACGAGCGGGGCCGAACAATGAGCAGTTCTTC. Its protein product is CASRERAGPNNEQFF.

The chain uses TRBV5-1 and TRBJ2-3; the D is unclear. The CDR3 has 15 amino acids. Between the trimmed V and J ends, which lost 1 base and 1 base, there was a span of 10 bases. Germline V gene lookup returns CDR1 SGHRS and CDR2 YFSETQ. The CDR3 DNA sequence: TGCGCCAGCAGCTTGTATCTCGGTGGCACAGATACGCAGTATTTT. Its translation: CASSLYLGGTDTQYF.

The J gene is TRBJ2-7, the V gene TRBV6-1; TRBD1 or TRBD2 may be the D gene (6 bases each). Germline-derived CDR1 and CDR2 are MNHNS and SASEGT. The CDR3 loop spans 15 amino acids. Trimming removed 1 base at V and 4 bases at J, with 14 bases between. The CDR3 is CASSEEEGEAYEQYF. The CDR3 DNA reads TGTGCCAGCAGTGAAGAAGAGGGGGAGGCATACGAGCAGTACTTC.

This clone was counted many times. CDR3 sequence reads: CASSQDIPGGNEQFF. For the CDR3, the DNA is TGTGCCAGCAGCCAAGATATTCCGGGAGGGAATGAGCAGTTCTTC. The genes are TRBV4-2 and TRBJ2-1, with 8 bases lining up with TRBD2. The CDR3 runs to 15 residues. J gave up 7 bases and V 0 bases, and 5 bases lay outside the gene matches. Germline V lookup: CDR1 LGHNA, CDR2 YNFKEQ.

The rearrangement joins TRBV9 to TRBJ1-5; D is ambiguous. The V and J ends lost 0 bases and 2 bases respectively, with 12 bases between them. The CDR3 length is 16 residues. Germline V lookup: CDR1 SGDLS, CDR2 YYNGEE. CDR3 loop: CASSVGLGEGNQPQHF. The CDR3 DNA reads TGTGCCAGCAGCGTAGGACTGGGTGAAGGCAATCAGCCCCAGCATTTT.